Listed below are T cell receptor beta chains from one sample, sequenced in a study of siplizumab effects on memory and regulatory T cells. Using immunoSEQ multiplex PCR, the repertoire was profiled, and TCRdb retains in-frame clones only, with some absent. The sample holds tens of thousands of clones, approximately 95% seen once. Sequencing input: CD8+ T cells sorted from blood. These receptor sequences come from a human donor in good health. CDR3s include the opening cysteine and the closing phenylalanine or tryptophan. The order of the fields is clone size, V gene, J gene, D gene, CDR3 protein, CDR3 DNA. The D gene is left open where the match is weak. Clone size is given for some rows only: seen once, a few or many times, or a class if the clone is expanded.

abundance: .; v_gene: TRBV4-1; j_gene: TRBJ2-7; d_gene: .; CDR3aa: CASSQDPGERYYEQYF; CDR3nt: TGCGCCAGCAGCCAAGATCCCGGGGAGCGATACTACGAGCAGTACTTC
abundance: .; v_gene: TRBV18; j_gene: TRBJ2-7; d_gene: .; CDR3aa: CASSPSFDEQYF; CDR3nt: TGTGCCAGCTCACCAAGTTTCGACGAGCAGTACTTC
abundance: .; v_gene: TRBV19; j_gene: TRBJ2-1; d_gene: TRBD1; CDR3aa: CASSLDRVSYNEQFF; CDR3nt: TGTGCCAGTAGCCTCGACAGGGTGTCCTACAATGAGCAGTTCTTC
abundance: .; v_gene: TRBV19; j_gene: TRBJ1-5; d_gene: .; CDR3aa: CASSILVSNQPQHF; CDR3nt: TGTGCCAGTAGTATTCTGGTTAGCAATCAGCCCCAGCATTTT
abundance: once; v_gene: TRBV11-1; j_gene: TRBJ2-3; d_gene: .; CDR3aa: CASSLGGPITDTQYF; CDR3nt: TGTGCCAGCAGCTTAGGTGGGCCAATTACAGATACGCAGTATTTT
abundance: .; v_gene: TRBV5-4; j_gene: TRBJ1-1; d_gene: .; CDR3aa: CASSQDTGGTEAFF; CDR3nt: TGTGCCAGCAGCCAAGATACCGGAGGCACTGAAGCTTTCTTT
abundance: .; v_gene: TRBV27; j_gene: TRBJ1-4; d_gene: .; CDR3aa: CASGWGPNEKLFF; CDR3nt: TGTGCCAGCGGCTGGGGACCTAATGAAAAACTGTTTTTT
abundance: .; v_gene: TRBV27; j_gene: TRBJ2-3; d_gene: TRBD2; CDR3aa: CAVTRGLAGDTQYF; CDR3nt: TGTGCAGTTACCCGGGGACTAGCGGGAGATACGCAGTATTTT
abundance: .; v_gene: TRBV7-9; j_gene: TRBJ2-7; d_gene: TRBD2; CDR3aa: CASSLELAESYEQYF; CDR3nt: TGTGCCAGCAGCTTAGAGCTAGCGGAGTCCTACGAGCAGTACTTC
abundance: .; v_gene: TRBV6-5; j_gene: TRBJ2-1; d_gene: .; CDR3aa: CASRDDSGDEQFF; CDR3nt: TGTGCCAGCAGAGACGACAGCGGCGATGAGCAGTTCTTC
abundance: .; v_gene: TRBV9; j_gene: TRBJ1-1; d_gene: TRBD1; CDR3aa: CASSVAPGGTEAFF; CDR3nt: TGTGCCAGCAGCGTAGCGCCAGGGGGCACTGAAGCTTTCTTT
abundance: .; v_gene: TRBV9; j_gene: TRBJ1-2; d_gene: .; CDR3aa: CASSAPYGYTF; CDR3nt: TGTGCCAGCAGCGCCCCTTATGGCTACACCTTC
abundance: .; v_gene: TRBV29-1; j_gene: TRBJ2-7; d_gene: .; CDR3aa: CSVRDGFEQYF; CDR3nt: TGCAGCGTTCGGGACGGTTTCGAGCAGTACTTC
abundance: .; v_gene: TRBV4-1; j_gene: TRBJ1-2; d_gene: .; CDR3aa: CASSQGLGGYTF; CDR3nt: TGCGCCAGCAGCCAGGGGTTGGGAGGCTACACCTTC
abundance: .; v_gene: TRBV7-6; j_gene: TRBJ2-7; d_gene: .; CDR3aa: CASSLTGLEADF; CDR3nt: TGTGCCAGCAGCTTGACTGGTCTGGAAGCCGACTTC
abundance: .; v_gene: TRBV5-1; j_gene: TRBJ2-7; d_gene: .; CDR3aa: CASSLGISEQYF; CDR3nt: TGCGCCAGCAGCTTGGGAATTTCCGAGCAGTACTTC
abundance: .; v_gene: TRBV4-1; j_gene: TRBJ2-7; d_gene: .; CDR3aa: CASSQDEGGGYEQYF; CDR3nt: TGCGCCAGCAGCCAAGATGAGGGGGGGGGCTACGAGCAGTACTTC
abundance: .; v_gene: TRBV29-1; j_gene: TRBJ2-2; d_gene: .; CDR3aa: CSVKGGGGTGELFF; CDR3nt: TGCAGCGTTAAAGGGGGAGGGGGCACCGGGGAGCTGTTTTTT
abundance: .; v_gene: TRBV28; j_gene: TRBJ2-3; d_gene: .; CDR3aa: CASSLWLDSGADTQYF; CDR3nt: TGTGCCAGCAGTTTATGGCTAGATTCGGGCGCAGATACGCAGTATTTT
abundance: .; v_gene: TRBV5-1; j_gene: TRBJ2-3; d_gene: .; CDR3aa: CASSSTDTSTDTQYF; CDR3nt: TGCGCCAGCAGCTCTACCGACACTAGCACAGATACGCAGTATTTT
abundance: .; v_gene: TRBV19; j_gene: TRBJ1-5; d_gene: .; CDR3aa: CASSPFNYRENQPQHF; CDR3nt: TGTGCCAGTAGTCCCTTCAATTACAGGGAAAATCAGCCCCAGCATTTT
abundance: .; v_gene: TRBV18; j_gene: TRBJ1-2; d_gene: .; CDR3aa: CASSPVTGTNYGYTF; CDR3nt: TGTGCCAGCTCACCCGTGACAGGTACAAACTATGGCTACACCTTC
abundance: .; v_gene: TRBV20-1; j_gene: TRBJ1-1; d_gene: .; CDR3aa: CSGILNTEAFF; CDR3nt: TGCAGTGGTATCCTGAACACTGAAGCTTTCTTT
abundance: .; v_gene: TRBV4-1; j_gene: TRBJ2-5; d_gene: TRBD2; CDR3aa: CASSQESGTWETQYF; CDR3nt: TGCGCCAGCAGCCAAGAGAGCGGGACTTGGGAGACCCAGTACTTC
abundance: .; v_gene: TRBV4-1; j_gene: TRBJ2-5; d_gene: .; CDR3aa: CASSQPSRPQDQPQETQYF; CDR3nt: TGCGCCAGCAGCCAACCTTCGAGGCCCCAAGACCAACCCCAAGAGACCCAGTACTTC
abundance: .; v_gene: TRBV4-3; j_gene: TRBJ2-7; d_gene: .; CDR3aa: CASSQVMGPSSYEQYF; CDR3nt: TGCGCCAGCAGCCAAGTGATGGGACCGAGCTCCTACGAGCAGTACTTC
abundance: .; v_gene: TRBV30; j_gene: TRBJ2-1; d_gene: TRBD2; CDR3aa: CAWGASGSSYNEQFF; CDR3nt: TGTGCCTGGGGGGCTAGCGGGTCCTCCTACAATGAGCAGTTCTTC
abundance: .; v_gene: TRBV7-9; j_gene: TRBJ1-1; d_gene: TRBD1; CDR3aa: CASSPHRDRPRGTEAFF; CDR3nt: TGTGCCAGCAGCCCGCACCGGGACAGGCCCCGGGGCACTGAAGCTTTCTTT
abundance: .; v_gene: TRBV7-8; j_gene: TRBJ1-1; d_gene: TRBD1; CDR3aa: CASRRDRGTEAFF; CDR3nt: TGTGCCAGCAGGAGGGACAGGGGCACTGAAGCTTTCTTT